This T cell receptor (beta chain) is drawn from a study of blood T cell repertoires in COVID-19. At the level of the study: Whether acute or convalescent, the COVID-19 samples came from the United States, Italy and Spain.

Profiled with immunoSEQ multiplex PCR; TCRdb holds only in-frame clones, not every one. The sample has some 160,000 clones, about 86% seen once. The sample consisted of peripheral blood. The TCR comes from a woman in her sixties or seventies who had recovered from COVID-19.

This CDR3 reads CASSHGTSGTTGELFF. The CDR3 DNA is TGCGCCAGCAGCCACGGGACTAGCGGGACCACCGGGGAGCTGTTTTTT. The rearrangement joins TRBV4-1 to TRBJ2-2, with 13 nucleotides matching TRBD2. Losses at the gene ends were 3 bases for V and 4 bases for J; bases not matched to a gene: 2. CDR1 and CDR2 from the germline V gene are MGHRA and YSYEKL. The CDR3 is 16 residues long.